These 18 T cell receptor beta chains were all obtained from the same sample, sequenced in a study of blood T cell repertoires in COVID-19. Sequencing used immunoSEQ multiplex PCR; TCRdb keeps in-frame clones, though not all of them. The sample comprises about 100,000 clones, approximately 89% of which are singletons, and 2.1% rests with the top ten. Sequences were obtained from peripheral blood. The receptors come from a man aged 50 to 60 with active COVID-19.

V usage is TRBV2 and J usage is TRBJ2-7; the D gene is possibly TRBD2 (6 bases). CDR1 is SNHLY, CDR2 FYNNEI, per germline. This CDR3 spans 17 amino acids. Trimming left V 2 bases short and J 0 bases short, with 17 bases between. This CDR3 reads CASSEWGVLSSSYEQYF. The CDR3 bases are TGTGCCAGCAGTGAATGGGGGGTCTTATCCTCCTCCTACGAGCAGTACTTC.

This clone is a singleton in its sample. The genes are TRBV28 and TRBJ1-2, with TRBD1 matching over 9 bases. The germline V gene encodes CDR1 MDHEN and CDR2 SYDVKM. The V gene end was trimmed by 4 bases and the J gene end by 5 bases; junction bases not matched to a gene: 8. The CDR3 runs 15 residues. Here the CDR3 DNA reads TGTGCCAGCAGTTCCTGGGGGGACAGGGCGTATGGCTACACCTTC. Its translation: CASSSWGDRAYGYTF.

This chain connects TRBV25-1 to TRBJ2-3, with D perhaps TRBD2 (6 bases). CDR3 length: 16 amino acids. Germline V gene data show CDR1 as MGHDK and CDR2 as SYGVNS. The V and J ends lost 3 bases and 6 bases respectively, with 19 bases between them. The CDR3: CASSDKGVGREDTQYF. The CDR3, as DNA: TGTGCCAGCAGTGACAAAGGAGTGGGCCGGGAGGATACGCAGTATTTT.

The chain couples TRBV3-1 (or the pseudogene TRBV3-2) to TRBJ1-4, with TRBD1 matching 9 bases. Germline V lookup: CDR1 LGHDT, CDR2 YNNKEL (reference sequence). The CDR3 runs to 14 residues. V lost 3 bases to trimming and J lost 8 bases; unmatched junction nucleotides: 4. Here the CDR3 reads CASSQWTGDEKLFF. The CDR3 nucleotides are TGTGCCAGCAGCCAGTGGACAGGGGACGAAAAACTGTTTTTT.

This chain links TRBV14 with TRBJ2-2, with a weak D call TRBD2 (6 bases). V shed 1 base and J shed 4 bases, with 10 bases lying between them. Germline CDR1 and CDR2: SGHDN and FVKESK. CDR3 length: 15 residues. The CDR3 loop reads CASSQVGGVTGELFF. The CDR3 nucleotides read TGTGCCAGCAGCCAAGTTGGCGGGGTCACCGGGGAGCTGTTTTTT.

V is TRBV20-1 and J is TRBJ2-1; no clear D gene. The CDR3 has 15 amino acids. The ends were cut back, 3 bases at V and 8 bases at J, with 20 bases in the middle. From germline, CDR1 is DFQATT and CDR2 SNEGSKA (reference sequence). CDR3 protein: CSASKGEIDFYEQFF. In DNA form, the CDR3 reads TGCAGTGCTAGTAAAGGAGAAATAGACTTCTATGAGCAGTTCTTC.

The genes are TRBV10-2 and TRBJ2-2, with 14 bases matching TRBD2. V lost 2 bases to trimming and J lost 3 bases; unmatched junction nucleotides: 11. CDR1 is WSHSY and CDR2 is SAAADI in the germline V gene. This CDR3 is built from 20 residues. In DNA form, the CDR3 reads TGCGCCAGCAGTGAGAGGACTAGCGGGGGGCCTAGATGGGACACCGGGGAGCTGTTTTTT. This gives the protein CASSERTSGGPRWDTGELFF.

The chain links TRBV19 to TRBJ2-2; D is ambiguous. Deletions cut 4 bases from V and 8 bases from J, with 14 bases between. Germline values: CDR1 LNHDA, CDR2 SQIVND (reference sequence). The CDR3 covers 14 residues. CDR3 amino acids: CASSTPLEVGELFF. The CDR3 bases are TGTGCCAGTAGTACCCCACTCGAAGTGGGGGAGCTGTTTTTT.

The chain couples TRBV24-1 to TRBJ2-5, with 9 bases matching TRBD1. J lost 5 bases, V lost 3 bases, and 6 bases had no gene match. CDR3 length: 15 residues. The germline gives CDR1 KGHDR, CDR2 SFDVKD. The CDR3 loop is CATSDAGTGRETQYF. Here the CDR3 DNA reads TGTGCCACCAGTGATGCGGGGACAGGGCGTGAGACCCAGTACTTC.

The gene calls are TRBV19 and TRBJ1-2; D is unresolved. Trimming pared 4 bases from V and 1 base from J, leaving 7 bases between. Per germline, CDR1 LNHDA and CDR2 SQIVND (reference sequence). The CDR3 length is 13 residues. CDR3 amino acids: CASSTYVNYGYTF. The CDR3 DNA reads TGTGCCAGTAGTACCTATGTTAACTATGGCTACACCTTC.

The V and J genes are TRBV5-4 and TRBJ2-1; tentatively, D is TRBD2 (5 bases). V shed 0 bases and J shed 10 bases, with 11 bases lying between them. This CDR3 spans 13 amino acids. CDR1 SGHNT and CDR2 YYREEE come from the germline V gene (reference sequence). The CDR3 sequence: CASSLAGLWEQFF. The CDR3 nucleotides read TGTGCCAGCAGCTTGGCGGGGTTATGGGAGCAGTTCTTC. The full variable domain, its missing parts supplied by reference TRBV5-4 and TRBJ2-1, is ETGVTQSPTHLIKTRGQQVTLRCSSQSGHNTVSWYQQALGQGPQFIFQYYREEENGRGNFPPRFSGLQFPNYSSELNVNALELDDSALYLCASSLAGLWEQFFGPGTRLTVL.

The chain links TRBV14 to TRBJ2-3, with 8 bases identical to TRBD1. This CDR3 spans 17 amino acids. Germline CDR1 SGHDN, CDR2 FVKESK. With V trimmed by 1 base and J by 5 bases, 11 bases remained unmatched. The CDR3 reads CASSQGDRGYLRDTQYF. CDR3 nucleotide sequence: TGTGCCAGCAGCCAAGGTGACAGGGGCTACCTTAGAGATACGCAGTATTTT.

J is TRBJ2-1 and V is TRBV18; D remains unclear. The CDR3 spans 13 residues. V was shortened by 2 bases and J by 5 bases, with 7 bases between the two germline ends. CDR1 KGHSH and CDR2 LQKENI come from the germline V gene. CDR3 nucleotides: TGTGCCAGCTCACCAAAGGCGGACAATGAGCAGTTCTTC. Its protein product is CASSPKADNEQFF.

The chain recombines TRBV6-5 with TRBJ1-1; D is perhaps TRBD1 (5 bases). CDR1 is MNHEY, CDR2 SVGAGI, per germline. The V gene lost 5 bases and the J gene lost 6 bases, with 13 bases spanning the gap. The CDR3 runs 13 residues. The CDR3 DNA follows: TGTGCCAGCAGTCGGGGGGAAATGGCTGAAGCTTTCTTT. Protein sequence: CASSRGEMAEAFF.

The V gene is TRBV5-1, the J gene TRBJ2-3; 15 bases match TRBD2. This CDR3 is 19 amino acids long. Germline CDR1 and CDR2: SGHRS and YFSETQ. The ends lost 3 bases at V and 6 bases at J; junction bases unmatched: 14. The CDR3 loop reads CASSSVSGTSGGTADTQYF. Written as DNA, the CDR3 is TGCGCCAGCAGCTCTGTGTCCGGGACTAGCGGGGGGACTGCGGATACGCAGTATTTT.

This clone has only one observation. The V call is TRBV5-1, the J call TRBJ2-3; 9 nucleotides match TRBD1. The V gene end was trimmed by 3 bases and the J gene end by 2 bases; junction bases not matched to a gene: 10. CDR3 length: 17 residues. Germline CDR1 reads SGHRS; CDR2 reads YFSETQ. CDR3: CASSYRDRATNTDTQYF. CDR3 sequence (DNA): TGCGCCAGCAGCTACCGGGACAGGGCTACAAACACAGATACGCAGTATTTT.

This clone was observed a single time. This chain joins TRBV5-4 and TRBJ2-7; possible D gene TRBD2, 5 bases. The V gene lost 0 bases and the J gene lost 6 bases, with 13 bases spanning the gap. Germline V lookup: CDR1 SGHNT, CDR2 YYREEE (reference sequence). The CDR3 runs 14 residues. The CDR3 DNA reads as TGTGCCAGCAGCTTGGATCCGGGGTTCAGCGAGCAGTACGTC. This gives the protein CASSLDPGFSEQYV.

The genes are TRBV24-1 and TRBJ1-2, with D unclear. With 4 bases removed from V and 3 bases from J, the gap between germline ends came to 11 bases. The CDR3 extends over 14 amino acids. The V gene's germline CDR1 is KGHDR and CDR2 SFDVKD. CDR3 amino acids: CATSDRDLHYGYTF. The DNA for the CDR3 is TGTGCCACCAGTGACCGCGATTTGCACTATGGCTACACCTTC.